Listed here is a single TCR beta chain. This sample stems from a study of blood T cell repertoires in COVID-19. Study background: Some COVID-19 samples were acute and others convalescent; all came from the United States, Italy and Spain. The cDNA or gDNA used as material had been derived from T cells, B-cell-depleted T cells, or PBMCs.

Some clones are missing from TCRdb's copy, which holds only in-frame ones; the method was immunoSEQ multiplex PCR. The sample shows around 200,000 clones, about nine tenths of them seen only once. This clonotype originated in a man aged 50-59 years with acute or convalescent COVID-19. The sequencing input was peripheral blood.

The CDR3 loop is CASSSTPTSGGGKTQYF. The CDR3, as DNA: TGTGCCAGCAGCTCTACCCCGACTAGCGGCGGGGGGAAGACCCAGTACTTC. The chain combines TRBV11-2 with TRBJ2-5, with 9 bases lining up with TRBD2. This CDR3 is built from 17 residues. The germline V gene encodes CDR1 SGHAT and CDR2 FQNNGV. V lost 4 bases and J lost 6; bases outside the gene matches: 15.